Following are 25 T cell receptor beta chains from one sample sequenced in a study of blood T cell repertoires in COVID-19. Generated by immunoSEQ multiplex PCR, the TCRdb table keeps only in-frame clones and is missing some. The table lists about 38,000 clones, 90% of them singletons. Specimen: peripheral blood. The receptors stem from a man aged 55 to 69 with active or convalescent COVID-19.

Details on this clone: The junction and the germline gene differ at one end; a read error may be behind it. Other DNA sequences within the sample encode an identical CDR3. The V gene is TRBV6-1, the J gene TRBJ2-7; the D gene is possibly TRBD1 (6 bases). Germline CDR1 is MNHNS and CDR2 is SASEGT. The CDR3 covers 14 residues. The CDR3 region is CASSEKGQSYEQYF. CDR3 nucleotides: TGTGCCAGCAGTGAAAAAGGACAGTCCTACGAACAGTACTTC.

The CDR3 sequence is CATSPDSSEQFF. The CDR3 nucleotides are TGCGCCACCTCCCCGGACTCCTCGGAGCAGTTCTTC. This chain uses TRBV5-1 with TRBJ2-1, with D perhaps matching TRBD2 (5 bases). This CDR3 has 12 residues. The V end was cut by 9 bases, the J end by 10 bases, with 17 bases between. Per the germline V gene, CDR1 is SGHRS and CDR2 is YFSETQ.

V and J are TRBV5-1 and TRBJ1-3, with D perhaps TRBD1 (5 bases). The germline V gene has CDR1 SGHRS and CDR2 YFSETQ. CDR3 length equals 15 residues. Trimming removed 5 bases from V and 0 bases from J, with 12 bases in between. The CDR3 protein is CASRVGVRSGNTIYF. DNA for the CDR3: TGCGCCAGCAGGGTAGGGGTCCGCTCTGGAAACACCATATATTTT.

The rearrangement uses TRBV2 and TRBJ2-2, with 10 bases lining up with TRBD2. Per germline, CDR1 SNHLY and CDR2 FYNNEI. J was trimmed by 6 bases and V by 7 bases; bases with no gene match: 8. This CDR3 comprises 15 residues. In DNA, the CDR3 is TGTGCCAGCAACCCCACAGCGGGAGGGCCCGGGGAGCTGTTTTTT. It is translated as CASNPTAGGPGELFF.

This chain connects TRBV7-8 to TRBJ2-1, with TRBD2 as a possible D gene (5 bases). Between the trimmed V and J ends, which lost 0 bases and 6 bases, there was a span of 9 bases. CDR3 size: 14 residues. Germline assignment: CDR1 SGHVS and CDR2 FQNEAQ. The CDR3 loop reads CASSLAGSPNEQFF. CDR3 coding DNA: TGTGCCAGCAGCTTAGCGGGGAGTCCCAATGAGCAGTTCTTC.

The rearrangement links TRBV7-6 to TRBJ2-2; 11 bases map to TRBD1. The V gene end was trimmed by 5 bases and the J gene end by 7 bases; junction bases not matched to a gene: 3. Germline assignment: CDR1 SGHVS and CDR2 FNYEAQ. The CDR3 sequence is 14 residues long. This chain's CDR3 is CASSLDRGRGELFF. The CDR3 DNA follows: TGTGCCAGCAGCCTGGACAGGGGGCGCGGGGAGCTGTTTTTT.

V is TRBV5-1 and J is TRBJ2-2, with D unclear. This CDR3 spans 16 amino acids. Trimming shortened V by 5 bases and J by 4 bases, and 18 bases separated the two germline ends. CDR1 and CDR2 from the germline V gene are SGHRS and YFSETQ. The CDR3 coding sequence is TGCGCCAGCAGTCTCCCCCGGGTTTCGGCCACCGGGGAGCTGTTTTTT. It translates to CASSLPRVSATGELFF.

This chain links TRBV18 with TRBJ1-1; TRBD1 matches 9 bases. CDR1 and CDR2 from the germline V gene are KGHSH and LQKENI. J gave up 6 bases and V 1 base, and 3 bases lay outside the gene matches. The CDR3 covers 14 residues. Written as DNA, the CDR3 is TGTGCCAGCTCACCACGGACAGGGGAGGCTGAAGCTTTCTTT. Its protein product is CASSPRTGEAEAFF.

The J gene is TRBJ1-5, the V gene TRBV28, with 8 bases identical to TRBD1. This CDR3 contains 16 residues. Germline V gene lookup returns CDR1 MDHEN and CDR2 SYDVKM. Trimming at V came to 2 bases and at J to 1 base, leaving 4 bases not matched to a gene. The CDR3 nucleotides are TGTGCCAGCAGTTTACGGACAGGGATGAGCAATCAGCCCCAGCATTTT. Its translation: CASSLRTGMSNQPQHF.

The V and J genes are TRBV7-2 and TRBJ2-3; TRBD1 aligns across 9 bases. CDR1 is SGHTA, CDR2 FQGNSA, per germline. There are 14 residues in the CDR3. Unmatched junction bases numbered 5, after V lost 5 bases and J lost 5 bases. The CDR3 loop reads CASSLGTGLDTQYF. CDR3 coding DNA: TGTGCCAGCAGCCTCGGGACAGGGTTAGATACGCAGTATTTT.

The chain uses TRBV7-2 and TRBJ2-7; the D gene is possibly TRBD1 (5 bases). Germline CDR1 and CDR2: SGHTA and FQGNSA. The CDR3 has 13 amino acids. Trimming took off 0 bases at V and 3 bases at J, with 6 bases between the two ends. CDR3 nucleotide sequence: TGTGCCAGCAGCTTAGCTCAGGGCTACGAGCAGTACTTC. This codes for CASSLAQGYEQYF.

DNA of the CDR3: TGTGCCAGCAGCTCGGGACTAGCGAACTACGAGCAGTACTTC. As protein: CASSSGLANYEQYF. The chain uses TRBV7-2 and TRBJ2-7, with TRBD2 matching over 10 bases. This CDR3 spans 14 amino acids. CDR1 is SGHTA and CDR2 is FQGNSA in the germline V gene. J lost 3 bases, V lost 4 bases, and 3 bases had no gene match.

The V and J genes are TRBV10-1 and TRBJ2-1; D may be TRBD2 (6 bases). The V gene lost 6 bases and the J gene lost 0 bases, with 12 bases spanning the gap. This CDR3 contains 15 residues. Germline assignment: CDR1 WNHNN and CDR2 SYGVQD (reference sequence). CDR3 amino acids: CASSQRVSSYNEQFF. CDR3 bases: TGCGCCAGCAGCCAGCGGGTTAGCTCCTACAATGAGCAGTTCTTC.

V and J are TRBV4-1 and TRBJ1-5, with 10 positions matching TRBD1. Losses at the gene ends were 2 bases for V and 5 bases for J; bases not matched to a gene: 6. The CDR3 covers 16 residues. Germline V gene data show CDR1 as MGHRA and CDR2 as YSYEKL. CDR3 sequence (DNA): TGCGCCAGCAGCCAAACCGGGACAGGGGCAGATCAGCCCCAGCATTTT. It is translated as CASSQTGTGADQPQHF.

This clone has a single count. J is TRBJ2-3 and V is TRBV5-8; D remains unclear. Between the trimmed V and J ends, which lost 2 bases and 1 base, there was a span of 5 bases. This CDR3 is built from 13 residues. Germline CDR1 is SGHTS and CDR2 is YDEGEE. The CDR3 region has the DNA TGTGCCAGCAGCTTTGGGCGCACAGATACGCAGTATTTT. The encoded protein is CASSFGRTDTQYF.

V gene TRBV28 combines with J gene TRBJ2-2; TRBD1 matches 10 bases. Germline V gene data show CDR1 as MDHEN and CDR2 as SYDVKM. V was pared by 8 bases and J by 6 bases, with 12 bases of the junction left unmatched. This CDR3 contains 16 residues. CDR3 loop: CASVDRGLGVPGELFF. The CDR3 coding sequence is TGTGCCAGCGTGGACAGGGGGTTGGGGGTGCCCGGGGAGCTGTTTTTT.

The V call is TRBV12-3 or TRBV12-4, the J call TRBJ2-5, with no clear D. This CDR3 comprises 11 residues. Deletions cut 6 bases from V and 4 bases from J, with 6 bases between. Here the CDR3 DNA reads TGTGCCAGCAGCCGAGTAGAGACCCAGTACTTC. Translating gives CASSRVETQYF.

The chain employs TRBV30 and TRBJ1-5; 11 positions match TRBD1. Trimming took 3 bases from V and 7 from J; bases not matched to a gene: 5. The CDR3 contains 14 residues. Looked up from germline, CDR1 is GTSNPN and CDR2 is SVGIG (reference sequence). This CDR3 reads CAWSPDRGRQPQHF. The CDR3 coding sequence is TGTGCCTGGAGCCCGGACAGGGGGCGACAGCCCCAGCATTTT.

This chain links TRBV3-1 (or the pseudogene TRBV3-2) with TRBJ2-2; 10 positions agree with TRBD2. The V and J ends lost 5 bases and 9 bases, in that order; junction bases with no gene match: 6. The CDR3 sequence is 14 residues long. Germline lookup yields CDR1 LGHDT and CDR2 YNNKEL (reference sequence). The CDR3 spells CASSTSGMGWELFF. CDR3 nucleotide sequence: TGTGCCAGCAGCACTAGCGGGATGGGGTGGGAGCTGTTTTTT.

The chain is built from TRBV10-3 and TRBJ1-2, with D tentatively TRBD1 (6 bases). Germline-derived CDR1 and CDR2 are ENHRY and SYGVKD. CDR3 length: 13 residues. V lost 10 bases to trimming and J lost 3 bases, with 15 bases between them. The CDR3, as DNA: TGTGCCACCCAAGGGGGTTTCGACTATGGCTACACCTTC. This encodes CATQGGFDYGYTF.

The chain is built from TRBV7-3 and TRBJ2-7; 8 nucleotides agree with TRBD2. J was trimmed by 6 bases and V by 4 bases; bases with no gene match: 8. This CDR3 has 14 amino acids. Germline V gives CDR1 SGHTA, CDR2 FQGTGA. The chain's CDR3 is CASSSVAGRGEQYF. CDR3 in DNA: TGTGCCAGCAGCTCAGTAGCGGGAAGGGGCGAGCAGTACTTC.

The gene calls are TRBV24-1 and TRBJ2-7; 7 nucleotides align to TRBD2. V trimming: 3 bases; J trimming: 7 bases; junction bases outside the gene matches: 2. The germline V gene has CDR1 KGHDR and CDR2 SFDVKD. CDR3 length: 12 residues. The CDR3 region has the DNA TGTGCCACCAGTGATCAGCGGGAAGAGCAGTACTTC. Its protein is CATSDQREEQYF.

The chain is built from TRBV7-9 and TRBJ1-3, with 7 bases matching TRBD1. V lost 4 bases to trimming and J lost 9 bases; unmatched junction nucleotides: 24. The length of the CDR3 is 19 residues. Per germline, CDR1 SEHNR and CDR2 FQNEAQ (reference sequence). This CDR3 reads CASSSTLPQTGTVSGTIYF. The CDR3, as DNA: TGTGCCAGCAGCTCCACACTCCCTCAGACAGGGACGGTGAGTGGCACCATATATTTT.

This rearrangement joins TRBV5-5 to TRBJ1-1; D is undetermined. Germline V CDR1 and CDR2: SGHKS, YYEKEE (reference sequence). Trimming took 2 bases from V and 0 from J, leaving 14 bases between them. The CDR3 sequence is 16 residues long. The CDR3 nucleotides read TGTGCCAGCAGCTTTGGCACCCCTAGATTGAACACTGAAGCTTTCTTT. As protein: CASSFGTPRLNTEAFF. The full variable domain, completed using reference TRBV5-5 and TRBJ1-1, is DAGVTQSPTHLIKTRGQQVTLRCSPISGHKSVSWYQQVLGQGPQFIFQYYEKEERGRGNFPDRFSARQFPNYSSELNVNALLLGDSALYLCASSFGTPRLNTEAFFGQGTRLTVV.

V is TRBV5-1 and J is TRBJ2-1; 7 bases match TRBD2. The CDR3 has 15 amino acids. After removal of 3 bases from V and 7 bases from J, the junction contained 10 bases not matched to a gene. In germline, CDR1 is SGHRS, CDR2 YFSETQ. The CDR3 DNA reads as TGCGCCAGCAGCTCTTCGCTTGGCGGGAGTAATGAGCAGTTCTTC. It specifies CASSSSLGGSNEQFF.